The text below deals with one TCR beta chain. Its antigen is not identified. This sample was taken from a study of T cell clusters in autoimmune cytopenias. Study-level findings and limits: TRB repertoire shifts in secondary cytopenia and chronic lymphocytic leukemia mostly reflected lymphoma, not autoimmunity. Physiological T cell clusters of healthy donors were apparently absent in primary autoimmune cytopenia patients. Exclusive TRB clusters were about 2.8-fold more numerous in healthy donors than in active autoimmune hepatitis. No cluster-lack signature appeared between secondary cytopenia and chronic lymphocytic leukemia patients, apparently due to lymphoma masking.

The germline CDR1 and CDR2 sequences are SGHKS and YYEKEE (reference sequence). This CDR3 is built from 15 residues. TRB was amplified from roughly 0.25 ug of peripheral blood genomic DNA per sample. Multiplex touch-down PCR amplified TRB using TRB-A and TRB-B pools in one tube. TCRdb reanalyzed the multiplex PCR reads and collapses them to one entry per CDR3 protein, without DNA. The sample has about 5,000 distinct CDR3 sequences. Sequenced sample: peripheral blood. V usage is TRBV5-5 and J usage is TRBJ1-5. The sequence derives from a human donor with an autoimmune cytopenia or autoimmune hepatitis (not recorded which). Here the CDR3 reads CASSLRRGRDQRQHF.